The 21 T cell receptor beta chains given below trace back to one sample, sequenced in a study of T cells and copy number aberrations in small-cell lung cancer. Profiled with immunoSEQ multiplex PCR; TCRdb holds only in-frame clones, not every one. The table records fewer than 10,000 clones, over 60% of them present only once. Sequences were obtained from normal tissue next to the tumor. The receptors were sampled from a man in his sixties with small cell lung cancer.

This clone was observed a single time. The chain joins TRBV28 to TRBJ2-4; 14 nucleotides agree with TRBD2. Germline CDR1 MDHEN, CDR2 SYDVKM. Germline trimming cut 4 bases from V and 8 bases from J; bases unmatched to any gene: 7. The CDR3 contains 16 residues. The CDR3 DNA sequence: TGTGCCAGCAGTTCTGGGACTAGCGGGAGTTTGGACATTCAGTACTTC. It specifies CASSSGTSGSLDIQYF.

The V and J genes are TRBV19 and TRBJ2-6; 7 bases are a match to TRBD1. Trimming cost V 4 bases and J 0 bases; bases outside gene matches: 15. The germline gives CDR1 LNHDA, CDR2 SQIVND (reference sequence). This CDR3 region has 20 residues. The CDR3 nucleotides are TGTGCCAGTAGTAGAACCAGACAGGGCGCAGGGAGCTCTGGGGCCAACGTCCTGACTTTC. Residues: CASSRTRQGAGSSGANVLTF.

In this sample, this clone turned up a few times. This rearrangement joins TRBV9 to TRBJ1-1; no reliable D call. The CDR3 is 13 amino acids. V lost 2 bases and J lost 6, with 11 bases in between. From germline, CDR1 is SGDLS and CDR2 YYNGEE. The CDR3 loop reads CASSVGSDAEAFF. The CDR3 region has the DNA TGTGCCAGCAGCGTGGGTTCGGACGCTGAAGCTTTCTTT.

V and J are TRBV7-2 and TRBJ2-3; D is undetermined. V gave up 5 bases and J gave up 10 bases, with 13 bases separating them. Germline CDR1 reads SGHTA; CDR2 reads FQGNSA. This CDR3 comprises 12 residues. Here the CDR3 reads CASSASGPSQYF. CDR3 in DNA: TGTGCCAGCAGCGCCTCCGGGCCCTCGCAGTATTTT. Full variable domain (remainder filled in from reference TRBV7-2 and TRBJ2-3): GAGVSQSPSNKVTEKGKDVELRCDPISGHTALYWYRQSLGQGLEFLIYFQGNSAPDKSGLPSDRFSAERTGGSVSTLTIQRTQQEDSAVYLCASSASGPSQYFGPGTRLTVL.

The rearrangement links TRBV29-1 to TRBJ2-1; D call uncertain. Trimming took 3 bases from V and 16 from J, leaving 19 bases between them. Germline CDR1 and CDR2: SQVTM and ANQGSEA. The CDR3 is 12 amino acids. The CDR3 bases are TGCAGCGTTGAGGGTGAGACCGACTTTCGATTCTTC. It yields the protein CSVEGETDFRFF.

The gene calls are TRBV19 and TRBJ2-7; D gene uncertain. CDR3 length equals 15 residues. In germline, CDR1 is LNHDA, CDR2 SQIVND (reference sequence). V was pared by 3 bases and J by 0 bases, with 12 bases between. The CDR3 DNA reads as TGTGCCAGTAGTATGGGCAGCCACAGCTCCTACGAGCAGTACTTC. Translated: CASSMGSHSSYEQYF.

The V gene is TRBV7-3, the J gene TRBJ2-3; TRBD1 is a possible D gene (6 bases). The CDR3 covers 16 residues. Trimming left V 3 bases short and J 0 bases short, with 13 bases between. Germline assignment: CDR1 SGHTA and CDR2 FQGTGA. The CDR3 reads CASSLGADPSTDTQYF. The DNA for the CDR3 is TGTGCCAGCAGCTTGGGGGCTGATCCTAGCACAGATACGCAGTATTTT.

Here the CDR3 DNA reads TGCGCCAGCAGCTTCAGGACAGGGGACGGCACTGAAGCTTTCTTT. Protein: CASSFRTGDGTEAFF. This chain uses TRBV5-1 with TRBJ1-1; 9 bases are shared with TRBD1. This CDR3 has 15 residues. With 2 bases clipped from V and 4 bases from J, the junction kept 6 bases outside the gene matches. Germline CDR1 SGHRS, CDR2 YFSETQ.

This chain joins TRBV18 and TRBJ2-1; 13 nucleotides match TRBD2. The CDR3 loop spans 17 amino acids. Germline CDR1 and CDR2: KGHSH and LQKENI. With 0 bases clipped from V and 8 bases from J, the junction kept 7 bases outside the gene matches. CDR3: CASSPPRTSGSMDEQFF. DNA of the CDR3: TGTGCCAGCTCACCACCCCGGACTAGCGGGAGTATGGATGAGCAGTTCTTC. Looking up the rest from reference TRBV18 and TRBJ2-1 gives the full variable domain: NAGVMQNPRHLVRRRGQEARLRCSPMKGHSHVYWYRQLPEEGLKFMVYLQKENIIDESGMPKERFSAEFPKEGPSILRIQQVVRGDSAAYFCASSPPRTSGSMDEQFFGPGTRLTVL.

This clone was observed a few times. The CDR3 sequence is CAISETTRSNQPQHF. For the CDR3, the DNA is TGTGCCATCAGTGAGACTACTCGAAGCAATCAGCCCCAGCATTTT. The rearrangement joins TRBV10-3 to TRBJ1-5; D ambiguous. Deletions cut 2 bases from V and 1 base from J, with 9 bases between. The CDR3 covers 15 residues. Germline lookup yields CDR1 ENHRY and CDR2 SYGVKD.

This clone was found a few times. The chain recombines TRBV4-1 with TRBJ2-3; TRBD1 aligns across 11 bases. CDR3 length equals 14 residues. Germline-derived CDR1 and CDR2 are MGHRA and YSYEKL. Trimming took 0 bases from V and 10 from J; bases not matched to a gene: 3. CDR3 amino acids: CASSQDWGQGAQYF. CDR3 coding DNA: TGCGCCAGCAGCCAAGATTGGGGACAGGGGGCGCAGTATTTT.

The V call is TRBV5-1, the J call TRBJ2-1; D tentatively fits TRBD1 or TRBD2 (5 bases each). Trimming stripped 4 bases from V and 6 bases from J, with 8 bases between. The CDR3 is made up of 12 amino acids. CDR1 is SGHRS, CDR2 YFSETQ, per germline. CDR3 DNA sequence: TGCGCCAGCAGCGGGGACCGCAATGAGCAGTTCTTC. It codes for CASSGDRNEQFF.

The V and J genes are TRBV6-1 and TRBJ2-2; 13 nucleotides line up with TRBD2. CDR1 MNHNS and CDR2 SASEGT come from the germline V gene. J gave up 7 bases and V 7 bases, and 6 bases lay outside the gene matches. The CDR3 covers 15 residues. CDR3 loop: CASTTGTSGNGELFF. The CDR3, as DNA: TGTGCCAGCACCACCGGGACTAGCGGGAACGGGGAGCTGTTTTTT.

The chain combines TRBV18 with TRBJ2-7; D could derive from TRBD1 or TRBD2 (6 bases each). CDR1 is KGHSH and CDR2 is LQKENI in the germline V gene. CDR3 size: 13 residues. Trimming removed 8 bases from V and 0 bases from J, with 11 bases in between. The CDR3 sequence: CASTGDISYEQYF. CDR3 coding DNA: TGTGCCAGCACGGGGGACATCTCCTACGAGCAGTACTTC.

The chain links TRBV28 to TRBJ2-5, with 7 bases fitting TRBD2. This CDR3 spans 11 amino acids. From germline, CDR1 is MDHEN and CDR2 SYDVKM. With V trimmed by 10 bases and J by 5 bases, 4 bases remained unmatched. The CDR3 DNA reads as TGTGCCACCCCAGCGGGGGAGACCCAGTACTTC. Translating gives CATPAGETQYF. The full variable domain, completed using reference TRBV28 and TRBJ2-5, is DVKVTQSSRYLVKRTGEKVFLECVQDMDHENMFWYRQDPGLGLRLIYFSYDVKMKEKGDIPEGYSVSREKKERFSLILESASTNQTSMYLCATPAGETQYFGPGTRLLVL.

The chain links TRBV6-6 to TRBJ1-4, with 7 bases lining up with TRBD1. This CDR3 has 16 amino acids. The ends lost 3 bases at V and 0 bases at J; junction bases unmatched: 4. The germline CDR1 and CDR2 sequences are MNHNY and SVGAGI (reference sequence). The CDR3 is CASSYGGGTTNEKLFF. CDR3 bases: TGTGCCAGCAGTTATGGAGGGGGCACAACTAATGAAAAACTGTTTTTT.

This chain joins TRBV7-2 and TRBJ2-7, with 12 bases matching TRBD2. This CDR3 is built from 14 residues. Germline loops: CDR1 SGHTA, CDR2 FQGNSA. Trimming removed 4 bases from V and 4 bases from J; junction bases left unmatched: 2. CDR3 DNA: TGTGCCAGCAGCTCGACTAGCGGGAGATACGAGCAGTACTTC. Its protein is CASSSTSGRYEQYF.

The chain carries TRBV29-1 and TRBJ1-1; no firm D call. Germline lookup yields CDR1 SQVTM and CDR2 ANQGSEA. The CDR3 is made up of 13 amino acids. Trimming pared 4 bases from V and 1 base from J, leaving 10 bases between. CDR3 sequence (DNA): TGCAGCGTTGTTTCGGGGAAGAACACTGAAGCTTTCTTT. It encodes CSVVSGKNTEAFF.

The chain joins TRBV6-1 to TRBJ2-6, with D hard to call. The CDR3 contains 14 residues. CDR1 is MNHNS and CDR2 is SASEGT in the germline V gene. Trimming shortened V by 10 bases and J by 0 bases, and 10 bases separated the two germline ends. The CDR3 sequence: CAIRKPSGANVLTF. In DNA, the CDR3 is TGTGCCATCCGGAAGCCCTCTGGGGCCAACGTCCTGACTTTC.

CDR3: CASSLTSGLTDTQYF. CDR3 coding DNA: TGTGCCAGCAGCTTGACTAGCGGATTAACAGATACGCAGTATTTT. This rearrangement joins TRBV5-6 to TRBJ2-3; 8 nucleotides match TRBD2. The length of the CDR3 is 15 residues. The V segment lost 1 base and the J segment 3 bases; nucleotides outside the gene matches: 4. Germline V gene lookup returns CDR1 SGHDT and CDR2 YYEEEE.

The chain is built from TRBV6-1 and TRBJ2-1, with D possibly called TRBD1 or TRBD2 (5 bases each). This CDR3 spans 11 amino acids. Germline V CDR1 and CDR2: MNHNS, SASEGT. Trimming stripped 10 bases from V and 9 bases from J, with 13 bases between. The DNA of the CDR3 is TGTGCCACCGGGACGAGATCTGAGCAGTTCTTC. This gives the protein CATGTRSEQFF.